This TCR beta chain was identified in a study of identical twins. Each CDR3 protein is one row after TCRdb ran MiXCR on the 5' RACE reads. The data show 450,000 or so distinct CDR3 sequences, approximately 15% seen once. The CDR3 consists of 14 residues. Germline V gene sequence: CDR1 KGHDR, CDR2 SFDVKD. V lost 7 bases and J lost 8; bases outside the gene matches: 8. This same sample was also part of a study on yellow fever vaccine responses in identical twins.

The sequenced sample consisted of CD4+ T cells sorted from blood. This sequence joins TRBV24-1 and TRBJ2-1; 9 bases match TRBD1. This receptor was obtained from a woman under 30 in good health. The CDR3 DNA reads TGTGCCACCAGAGGACAGGGGATCATCGATGAGCAGTTCTTC. Amino acid sequence: CATRGQGIIDEQFF.